The sequence of this T cell receptor (beta chain) was determined in a study of CD4 T cells in relation to SARS-CoV-2 and coronaviruses. Regarding the study as a whole: Crossreactivity was assessed only for spike protein, not other viral proteins. Monoreactive clones expanded significantly more to SARS-CoV-2 than crossreactive clones did. Culture-expanded clones reflect memory recall rather than primary priming during culture.

Clones were sequenced by immunoSEQ multiplex PCR, and TCRdb holds only the in-frame ones, with some missing. The profile covers just under 65,000 clones, with roughly 93% appearing a single time and 0.13% to 0.15% taken by the ten largest. Germline V lookup: CDR1 MDHEN, CDR2 SYDVKM. CDR3 length equals 15 residues. With 5 bases clipped from V and 4 bases from J, the junction kept 10 bases outside the gene matches. As regards this clone: Its antigen is currently unknown.

The unexposed donors gave CD4+ T cells in about 2010-2019, prior to COVID-19. The sequence was obtained from a human donor in good health. Sequencing was done on a sample of naive CD4+ T cells from PBMCs. Subset indicated: naive CD4+ T cells isolated by negative enrichment. The chain couples TRBV28 to TRBJ1-2, with 7 bases fitting TRBD1. The DNA of the CDR3 is TGTGCCAGCAGTACCGGCGGGACAGAGAGCTATGGCTACACCTTC. Translated, it gives CASSTGGTESYGYTF.